Listed here is a single T cell receptor beta chain. Its antigen is unknown. This sample is drawn from a study of OX40 agonist ivuxolimab in advanced cancers. The study's findings and limits: Partial responders receiving 0.1-3.0 mg/kg showed among the lowest clonal expansion.

Germline loops: CDR1 SGDLS, CDR2 YYNGEE. This CDR3 comprises 13 residues. Trimming stripped 4 bases from V and 6 bases from J, with 10 bases between. Autoimmune disease history or systemic immunosuppression meant exclusion. Measured with immunoSEQ multiplex PCR; TCRdb has only the in-frame clones, and not every one. The table has more than 6,000 clones, around 82% seen once. This specimen was CD4+ or CD8+ T cells sorted from blood, taken in a trial of the OX40 agonist ivuxolimab. The V call is TRBV9, the J call TRBJ2-2; D uncertain. This TCR derives from an adult with an advanced solid tumor such as melanoma, head and neck, liver or kidney cancer. Here the CDR3 DNA reads TGTGCCAGCAGCATAGATCTACCCGGGGAGCTGTTTTTT. Translating it yields CASSIDLPGELFF.